The rows below give T cell receptor beta chains drawn from one sample of a study of TIL therapy for anti-PD-1-resistant metastatic lung cancer. Some clones are missing from TCRdb's copy, which holds only in-frame ones; the method was immunoSEQ multiplex PCR. The table records 25,000 to 40,000 clones, 74% of them present only once. Material: blood, obtained at baseline. The receptors derive from a woman aged 30 to 85 with non-small cell lung cancer. The CDR3 runs from the conserved cysteine through the conserved F or W. Each record gives: clone size, D gene, J gene, V gene, CDR3 protein, CDR3 DNA. The D gene is left open where the match is weak. Only part of the rows carry a size: once, few, many, or a class if the clone is expanded.

>-|-|TRBJ1-5|TRBV5-1
CASSEGNTNQPQHF
TGCGCCAGCAGCGAGGGAAACACCAATCAGCCCCAGCATTTT
>few|-|TRBJ2-4|TRBV6-1
CASAAKNIQYF
TGTGCCAGCGCAGCCAAAAACATTCAGTACTTC
>-|TRBD2|TRBJ2-3|TRBV7-6
CASSLEVVAGGKDTQYF
TGTGCCAGCAGCTTAGAGGTGGTGGCGGGAGGGAAAGATACGCAGTATTTT
>few|-|TRBJ1-1|TRBV5-1
CASSLSFGNTEAFF
TGCGCCAGCAGCTTATCCTTTGGGAACACTGAAGCTTTCTTT
>-|TRBD2|TRBJ2-3|TRBV9
CASSPGSGRASTDTQYF
TGTGCCAGCAGCCCCGGGAGCGGGAGGGCAAGCACAGATACGCAGTATTTT
>-|-|TRBJ1-1|TRBV19
CASRPREGTEAFF
TGTGCCAGTAGGCCCAGGGAGGGGACTGAAGCTTTCTTT
>once|-|TRBJ2-2|TRBV30
CAWALDSYTGELFF
TGTGCCTGGGCCCTAGACAGCTACACCGGGGAGCTGTTTTTT
>few|-|TRBJ2-1|TRBV7-9
CASSLDPNEQFF
TGTGCCAGCAGCTTAGACCCCAATGAGCAGTTCTTC
>-|-|TRBJ1-1|TRBV4-1
CASSQDRDTEAFF
TGCGCCAGCAGCCAAGATCGGGACACTGAAGCTTTCTTT
>-|-|TRBJ1-1|TRBV5-4
CASSLRGAATEAFF
TGTGCCAGCAGCTTGAGGGGGGCTGCTACTGAAGCTTTCTTT
>-|TRBD2|TRBJ2-7|TRBV6-5
CASSNLGGYEQYF
TGTGCCAGCAGTAATTTGGGAGGGTACGAGCAGTACTTC
>-|-|TRBJ1-5|TRBV27
CASSAQGTSNQPQHF
TGTGCCAGCAGTGCACAGGGAACTAGCAATCAGCCCCAGCATTTT
>-|TRBD1|TRBJ1-1|TRBV19
CASTKDRGRTEAFF
TGTGCCAGTACCAAAGACAGGGGCCGAACTGAAGCTTTCTTT
>once|TRBD2|TRBJ2-5|TRBV19
CASSMVASGGETQYF
TGTGCCAGTAGTATGGTGGCTAGCGGGGGGGAGACCCAGTACTTC
>-|TRBD1|TRBJ2-2|TRBV7-2
CASSRRQGLNTGELFF
TGTGCCAGCAGCCGGAGACAGGGGCTGAACACCGGGGAGCTGTTTTTT
>-|TRBD1|TRBJ2-3|TRBV4-2
CASSQDPAPGTGEVRNTQYF
TGTGCCAGCAGCCAAGACCCTGCTCCGGGGACAGGGGAAGTCAGAAATACGCAGTATTTT
>few|TRBD2|TRBJ2-1|TRBV19
CATSTSPLTSYWNEQFF
TGTGCCACCAGTACCTCCCCTCTGACTAGCTATTGGAATGAGCAGTTCTTC
>once|-|TRBJ2-3|TRBV2
CASRLLGDTQYF
TGTGCCAGCAGACTACTGGGAGATACGCAGTATTTT
>-|-|TRBJ2-7|TRBV10-2
CASSVSGREQYF
TGCGCCAGCAGTGTATCAGGGCGCGAGCAGTACTTC
>-|-|TRBJ1-4|TRBV7-9
CASSLAQGINEKLFF
TGTGCCAGCAGCTTAGCCCAGGGTATTAATGAAAAACTGTTTTTT
>few|TRBD1|TRBJ1-5|TRBV30
CAWSAGGGTGQPQHF
TGTGCCTGGAGTGCTGGTGGGGGGACAGGCCAGCCCCAGCATTTT
>-|-|TRBJ2-2|TRBV19
CASSLVGDRVGELFF
TGTGCCAGTAGCCTTGTTGGGGATCGCGTCGGGGAGCTGTTTTTT
>-|-|TRBJ2-7|TRBV7-9
CASSWGTRGDYEQYF
TGTGCCAGCAGCTGGGGGACCCGGGGAGACTACGAGCAGTACTTC
>-|-|TRBJ1-5|TRBV10-3
CAISESEGQPQHF
TGTGCCATCAGTGAGTCGGAGGGCCAGCCCCAGCATTTT
>-|TRBD2|TRBJ2-3|TRBV5-4
CASSLSGLVPDTQYF
TGTGCCAGCAGCTTGTCGGGACTAGTCCCAGATACGCAGTATTTT
>-|-|TRBJ1-5|TRBV2
CASSVSGRNQPQHF
TGTGCCAGCAGTGTGTCGGGTCGGAATCAGCCCCAGCATTTT
>-|-|TRBJ2-5|TRBV29-1
CSSGRGRGKETQYF
TGCAGCTCAGGGCGGGGGCGCGGCAAAGAGACCCAGTACTTC
>-|TRBD2|TRBJ2-7|TRBV7-2
CASSPSGTYEQYF
TGTGCCAGCAGCCCTAGCGGTACCTACGAGCAGTACTTC
>-|-|TRBJ1-1|TRBV30
CAWRILNTEAFF
TGTGCCTGGAGGATCCTGAACACTGAAGCTTTCTTT
>-|-|TRBJ2-3|TRBV7-9
CASTLRVETDTQYF
TGTGCCAGCACCCTAAGGGTGGAGACAGATACGCAGTATTTT
>-|TRBD1|TRBJ1-2|TRBV6-1
CASSELGQGKGYTF
TGTGCCAGCAGTGAATTGGGACAGGGAAAGGGCTACACCTTC
>few|-|TRBJ2-7|TRBV19
CASSIQQGPYEQYF
TGTGCCAGTAGTATTCAGCAGGGGCCCTACGAGCAGTACTTC
>-|TRBD2|TRBJ2-2|TRBV5-1
CASSLGLAGGYTGELFF
TGCGCCAGCAGCTTGGGACTAGCGGGGGGATACACCGGTGAGCTGTTTTTT
>few|-|TRBJ1-2|TRBV28
CASSPPTVGYTF
TGTGCCAGCAGCCCCCCGACAGTTGGCTACACCTTC
>-|-|TRBJ2-5|TRBV5-4
CASSLVGSEQETQYF
TGTGCCAGCAGCTTGGTCGGTAGCGAACAAGAGACCCAGTACTTC